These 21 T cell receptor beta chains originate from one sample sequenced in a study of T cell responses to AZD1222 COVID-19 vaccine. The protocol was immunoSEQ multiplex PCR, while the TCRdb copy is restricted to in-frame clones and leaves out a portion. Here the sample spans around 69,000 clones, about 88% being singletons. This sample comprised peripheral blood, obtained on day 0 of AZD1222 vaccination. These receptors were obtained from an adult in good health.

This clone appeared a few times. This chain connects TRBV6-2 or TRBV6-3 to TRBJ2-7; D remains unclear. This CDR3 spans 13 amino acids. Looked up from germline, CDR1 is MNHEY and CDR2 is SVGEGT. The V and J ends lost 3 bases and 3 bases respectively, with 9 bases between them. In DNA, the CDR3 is TGTGCCAGCAGTTATGAAGAAGACTACGAGCAGTACGTC. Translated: CASSYEEDYEQYV.

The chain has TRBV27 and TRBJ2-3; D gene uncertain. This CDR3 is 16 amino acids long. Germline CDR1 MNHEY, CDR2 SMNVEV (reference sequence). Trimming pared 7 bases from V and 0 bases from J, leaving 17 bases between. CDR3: CASTTLGSGSTDTQYF. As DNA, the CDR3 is TGTGCCAGCACCACTCTAGGGTCAGGTAGCACAGATACGCAGTATTTT.

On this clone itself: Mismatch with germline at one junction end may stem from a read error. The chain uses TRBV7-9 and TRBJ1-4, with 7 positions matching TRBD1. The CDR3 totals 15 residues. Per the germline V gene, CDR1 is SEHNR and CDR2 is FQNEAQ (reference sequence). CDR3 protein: CASGLGGQQNEKLFF. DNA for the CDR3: TGTGCCAGCGGCTTAGGGGGACAGCAGAATGAAAAACTGTTTTTT.

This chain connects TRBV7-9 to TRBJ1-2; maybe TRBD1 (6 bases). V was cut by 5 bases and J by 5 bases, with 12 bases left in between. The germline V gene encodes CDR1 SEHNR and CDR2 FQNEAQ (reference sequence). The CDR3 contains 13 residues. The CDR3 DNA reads TGTGCCAGCAGCGCCTACCAGGGGTATGGCTACACCTTC. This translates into CASSAYQGYGYTF. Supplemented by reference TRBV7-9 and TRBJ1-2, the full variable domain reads DTGVSQNPRHKITKRGQNVTFRCDPISEHNRLYWYRQTLGQGPEFLTYFQNEAQLEKSRLLSDRFSAERPKGSFSTLEIQRTEQGDSAMYLCASSAYQGYGYTFGSGTRLTVV.

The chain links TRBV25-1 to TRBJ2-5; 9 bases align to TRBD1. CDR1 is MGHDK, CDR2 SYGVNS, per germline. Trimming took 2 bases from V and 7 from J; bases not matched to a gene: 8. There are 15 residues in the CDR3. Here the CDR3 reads CASSEGVQGAMTQYF. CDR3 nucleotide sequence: TGTGCCAGCAGTGAAGGTGTACAGGGGGCTATGACCCAGTACTTC. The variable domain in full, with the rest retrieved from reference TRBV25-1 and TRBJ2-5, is EADIYQTPRYLVIGTGKKITLECSQTMGHDKMYWYQQDPGMELHLIHYSYGVNSTEKGDLSSESTVSRIRTEHFPLTLESARPSHTSQYLCASSEGVQGAMTQYFGPGTRLLVL.

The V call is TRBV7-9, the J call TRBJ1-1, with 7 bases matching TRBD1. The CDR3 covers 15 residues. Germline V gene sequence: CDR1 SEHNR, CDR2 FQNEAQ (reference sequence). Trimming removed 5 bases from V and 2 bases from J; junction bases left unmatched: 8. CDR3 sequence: CASSPRTGGNTEAFF. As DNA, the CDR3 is TGTGCCAGCAGCCCCCGGACAGGAGGAAACACTGAAGCTTTCTTT.

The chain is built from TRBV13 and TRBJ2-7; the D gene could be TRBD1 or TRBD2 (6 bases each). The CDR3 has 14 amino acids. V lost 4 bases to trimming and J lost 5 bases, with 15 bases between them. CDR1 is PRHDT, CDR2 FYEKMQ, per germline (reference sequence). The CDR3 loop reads CASSSQGRSDEQYF. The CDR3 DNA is TGTGCCAGCAGCTCCCAGGGGAGGAGCGACGAGCAGTACTTC.

The CDR3 DNA sequence: TGTGCCAGCAGTTACACTAGCGGGAGCACAGATACGCAGTATTTT. This encodes CASSYTSGSTDTQYF. The chain carries TRBV6-6 and TRBJ2-3, with 9 nucleotides matching TRBD2. The CDR3 runs to 15 residues. In germline, CDR1 is MNHNY, CDR2 SVGAGI (reference sequence). J was trimmed by 0 bases and V by 2 bases; bases with no gene match: 0.

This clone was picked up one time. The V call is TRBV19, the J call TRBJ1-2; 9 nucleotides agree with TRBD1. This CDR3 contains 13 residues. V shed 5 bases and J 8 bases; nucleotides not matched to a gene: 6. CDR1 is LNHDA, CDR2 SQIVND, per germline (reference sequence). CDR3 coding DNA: TGTGCCAGTAGTCCGGGACAGGGTCGAGGCTACACCTTC. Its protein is CASSPGQGRGYTF.

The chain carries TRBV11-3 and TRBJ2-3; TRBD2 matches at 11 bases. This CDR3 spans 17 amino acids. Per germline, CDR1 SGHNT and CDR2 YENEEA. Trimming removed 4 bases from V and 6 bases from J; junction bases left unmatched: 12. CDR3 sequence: CASSWGTSGGGADTQYF. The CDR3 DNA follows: TGTGCCAGCAGCTGGGGGACTAGCGGAGGAGGGGCCGATACGCAGTATTTT.

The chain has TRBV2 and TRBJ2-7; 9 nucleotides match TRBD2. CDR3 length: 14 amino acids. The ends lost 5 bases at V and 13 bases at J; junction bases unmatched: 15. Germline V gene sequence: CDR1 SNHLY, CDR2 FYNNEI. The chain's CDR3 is CASSRSSGARHIYV. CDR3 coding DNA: TGTGCCAGCAGTAGGTCTAGCGGGGCCCGTCATATATACGTC.

CDR3 region: CASSTLPGPLYETQYF. CDR3 coding DNA: TGTGCCAGCAGTACCCTACCGGGACCCCTTTACGAGACCCAGTACTTC. This rearrangement joins TRBV28 to TRBJ2-5; D tentatively reads TRBD1 or TRBD2 (5 bases each). The CDR3 runs to 16 residues. Germline CDR1 MDHEN, CDR2 SYDVKM. Trimming took off 5 bases at V and 5 bases at J, with 21 bases between the two ends.

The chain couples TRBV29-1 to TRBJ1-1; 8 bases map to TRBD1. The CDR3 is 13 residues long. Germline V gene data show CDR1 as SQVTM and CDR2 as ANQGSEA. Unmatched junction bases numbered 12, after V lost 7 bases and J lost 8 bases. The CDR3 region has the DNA TGCAGCGGCTTCGGGACAGGTTCTAGAGAAGCTTTCTTT. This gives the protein CSGFGTGSREAFF.

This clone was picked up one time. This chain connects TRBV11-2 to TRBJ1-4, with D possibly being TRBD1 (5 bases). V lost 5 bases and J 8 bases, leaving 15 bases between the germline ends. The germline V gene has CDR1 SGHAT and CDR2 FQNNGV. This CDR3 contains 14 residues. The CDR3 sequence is CASSRVGRDEKLFF. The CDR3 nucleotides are TGTGCCAGCAGCCGGGTGGGGCGTGACGAAAAACTGTTTTTT.

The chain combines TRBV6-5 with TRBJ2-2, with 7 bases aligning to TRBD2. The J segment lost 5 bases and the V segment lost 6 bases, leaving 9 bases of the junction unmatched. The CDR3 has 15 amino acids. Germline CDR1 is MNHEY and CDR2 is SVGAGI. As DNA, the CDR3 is TGTGCCAGCAGCCACCGGGGGGTAAGGACCGGGGAGCTGTTTTTT. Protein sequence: CASSHRGVRTGELFF.

CDR3 nucleotide sequence: TGTGCCAGCAGGGCTCACTCCTACGAGCAGTACTTC. Amino acid sequence: CASRAHSYEQYF. The chain uses TRBV6-5 and TRBJ2-7; D is uncertain. V dropped 6 bases and J dropped 0 bases, with 6 bases sitting between them. The length of the CDR3 is 12 residues. Germline V gene lookup returns CDR1 MNHEY and CDR2 SVGAGI.

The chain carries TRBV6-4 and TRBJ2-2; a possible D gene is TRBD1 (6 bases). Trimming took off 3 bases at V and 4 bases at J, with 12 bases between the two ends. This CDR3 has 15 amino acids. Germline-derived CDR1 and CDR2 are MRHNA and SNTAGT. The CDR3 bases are TGTGCCAGCAGTGAGTTGGGACAATTCACCGGGGAGCTGTTTTTT. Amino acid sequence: CASSELGQFTGELFF.

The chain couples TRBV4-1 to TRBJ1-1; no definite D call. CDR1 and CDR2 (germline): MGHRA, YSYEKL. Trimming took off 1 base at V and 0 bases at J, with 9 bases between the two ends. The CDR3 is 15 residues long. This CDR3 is CASSQASRLNTEAFF. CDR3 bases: TGCGCCAGCAGCCAAGCGTCGCGGTTGAACACTGAAGCTTTCTTT.

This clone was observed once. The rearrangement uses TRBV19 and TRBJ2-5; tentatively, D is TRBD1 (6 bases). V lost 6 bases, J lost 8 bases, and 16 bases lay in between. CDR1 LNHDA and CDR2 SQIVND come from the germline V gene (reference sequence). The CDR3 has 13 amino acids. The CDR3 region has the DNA TGTGCCAGTAGGGACAGAAGCTCGGACACCCAGTACTTC. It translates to CASRDRSSDTQYF.

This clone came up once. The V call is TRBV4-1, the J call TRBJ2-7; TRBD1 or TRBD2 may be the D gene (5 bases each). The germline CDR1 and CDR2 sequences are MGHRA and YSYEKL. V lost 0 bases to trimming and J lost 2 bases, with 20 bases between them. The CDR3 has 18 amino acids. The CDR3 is CASSQDGALDGSAYEQYF. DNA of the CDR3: TGCGCCAGCAGCCAAGATGGGGCACTAGACGGGTCGGCCTACGAGCAGTACTTC.

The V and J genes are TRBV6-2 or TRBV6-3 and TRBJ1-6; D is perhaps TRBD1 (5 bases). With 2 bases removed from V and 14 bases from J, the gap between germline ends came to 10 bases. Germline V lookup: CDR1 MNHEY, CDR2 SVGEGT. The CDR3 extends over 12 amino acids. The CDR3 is CASSYQGGSLHF. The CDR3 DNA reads TGTGCCAGCAGTTACCAGGGTGGATCCCTCCACTTT.